This T cell receptor (beta chain) originates from a study of T cell clusters in autoimmune cytopenias. The CDR3 length is 14 residues. Per germline, CDR1 MNHEY and CDR2 SMNVEV (reference sequence). One tube held mixed TRB-A and TRB-B primer pools for touch-down PCR. TCRdb reprocessed the multiplex PCR reads and reports one entry per CDR3 protein, with no DNA. The repertoire table contains about 5,000 distinct CDR3 sequences. TRB amplification used around 0.25 ug of peripheral blood genomic DNA. The same sample was also studied in work on T cell repertoires in aging, cancer and after chemotherapy.

This sequence joins TRBV27 and TRBJ1-5; TCRdb indicates TRBD1, and absent DNA this call remains unverified. This TCR came from a human donor with chronic lymphocytic leukemia. The donor label of this sample is uncertain. Input material: peripheral blood. CDR3 protein: CASRVGTANQPQHF.